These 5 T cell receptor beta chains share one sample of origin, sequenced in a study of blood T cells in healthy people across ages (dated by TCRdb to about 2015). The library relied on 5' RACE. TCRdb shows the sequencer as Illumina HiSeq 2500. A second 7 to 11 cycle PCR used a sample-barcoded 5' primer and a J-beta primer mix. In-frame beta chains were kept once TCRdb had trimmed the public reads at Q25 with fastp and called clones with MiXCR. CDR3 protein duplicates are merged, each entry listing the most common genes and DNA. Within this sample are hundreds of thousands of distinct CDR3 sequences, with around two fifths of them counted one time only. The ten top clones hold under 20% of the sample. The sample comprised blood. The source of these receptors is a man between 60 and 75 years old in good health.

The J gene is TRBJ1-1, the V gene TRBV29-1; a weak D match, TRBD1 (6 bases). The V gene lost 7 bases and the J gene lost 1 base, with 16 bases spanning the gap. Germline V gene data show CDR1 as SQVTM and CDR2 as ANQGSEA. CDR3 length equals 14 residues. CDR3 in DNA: TGCAGCGCCCGAGGGGGGGCTGAGAACACTGAAGCTTTCTTT. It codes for CSARGGAENTEAFF.

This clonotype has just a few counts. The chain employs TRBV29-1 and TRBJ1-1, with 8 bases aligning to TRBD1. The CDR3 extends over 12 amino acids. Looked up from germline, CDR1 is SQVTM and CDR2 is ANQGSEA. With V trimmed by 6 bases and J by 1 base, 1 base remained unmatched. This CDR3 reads CSVDRGNTEAFF. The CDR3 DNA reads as TGCAGCGTCGACAGGGGGAACACTGAAGCTTTCTTT.

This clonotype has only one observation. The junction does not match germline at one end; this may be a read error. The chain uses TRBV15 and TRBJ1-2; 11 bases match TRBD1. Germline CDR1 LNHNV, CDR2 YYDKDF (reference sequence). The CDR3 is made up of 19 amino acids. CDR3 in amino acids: CATSGLGTGGARANHGYTF. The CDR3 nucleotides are TGTGCCACCAGCGGACTCGGGACAGGGGGGGCCCGAGCTAACCATGGCTACACCTTC.

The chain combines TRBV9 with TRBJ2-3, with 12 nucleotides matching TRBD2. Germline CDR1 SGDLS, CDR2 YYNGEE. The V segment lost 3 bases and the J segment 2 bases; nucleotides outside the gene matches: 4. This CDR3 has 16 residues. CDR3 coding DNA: TGTGCCAGCAGCGAGGGGACTAGCGGGTACACAGATACGCAGTATTTT. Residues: CASSEGTSGYTDTQYF.

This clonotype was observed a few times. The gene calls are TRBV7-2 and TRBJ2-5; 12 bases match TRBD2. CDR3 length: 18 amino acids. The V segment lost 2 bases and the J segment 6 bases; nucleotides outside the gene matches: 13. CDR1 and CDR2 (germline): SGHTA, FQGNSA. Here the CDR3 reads CASSLSSASGGARKTQYF. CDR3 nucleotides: TGTGCCAGCAGCTTAAGCTCAGCTAGCGGGGGGGCCAGGAAGACCCAGTACTTC.